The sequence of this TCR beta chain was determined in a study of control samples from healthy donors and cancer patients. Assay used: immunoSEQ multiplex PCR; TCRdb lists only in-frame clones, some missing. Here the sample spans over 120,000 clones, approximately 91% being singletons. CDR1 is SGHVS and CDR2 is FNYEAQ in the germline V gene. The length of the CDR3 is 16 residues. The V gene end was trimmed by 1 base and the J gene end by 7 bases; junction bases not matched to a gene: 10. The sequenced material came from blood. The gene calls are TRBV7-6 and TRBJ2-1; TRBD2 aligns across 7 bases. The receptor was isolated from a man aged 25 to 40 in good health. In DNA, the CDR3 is TGTGCCAGCAGCTTAGAAGGCGCGGGGGTATGGAATGAGCAGTTCTTC. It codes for CASSLEGAGVWNEQFF.